This T cell receptor (beta chain) was sequenced in a study of blood T cell repertoires in COVID-19. The assay was immunoSEQ multiplex PCR, and TCRdb's table has in-frame clones only and misses some. The sample has around 200,000 clones, around four fifths seen once. CDR1 and CDR2 (germline): ENHRY, SYGVKD. The CDR3 totals 14 residues. The V and J ends lost 4 bases and 2 bases, in that order; junction bases with no gene match: 4. V gene TRBV10-3 combines with J gene TRBJ2-7; 8 bases are shared with TRBD2. This TCR was recovered from a middle-aged woman with active or convalescent COVID-19. Source material: peripheral blood. The CDR3, as DNA: TGTGCCATCAGTGGGGGCGGGGGGACCTACGAGCAGTACTTC. This sequence encodes CAISGGGGTYEQYF.